The rows below give T cell receptor beta chains drawn from one sample of a study of blood T cell repertoires in COVID-19. Produced via immunoSEQ multiplex PCR; TCRdb's table is partial and in-frame only. The sample includes 150,000 or so clones, 70% to 90% of them seen just once. Source material: peripheral blood. These receptors came from a young man with acute or convalescent COVID-19. Each CDR3 is given with its conserved first and last residue. A D gene is named only where the DNA matches it firmly. Clone size is stated in some rows and not others, as once, few, many or a class when expanded.

v_call	clone_size	d_call	j_call	cdr3_aa	cdr3_nt
TRBV5-6	.	TRBD2	TRBJ2-3	CASSLGLAGTDTQYF	TGTGCCAGCAGCTTGGGTCTAGCGGGGACAGATACGCAGTATTTT
TRBV4-1	.	.	TRBJ1-1	CASSHVLTTGLNTEAFF	TGCGCCAGCAGCCATGTATTAACAACAGGATTGAACACTGAAGCTTTCTTT
TRBV11-2	.	TRBD1	TRBJ1-1	CASRPGGTEAFF	TGTGCCAGCAGACCAGGGGGCACTGAAGCTTTCTTT
TRBV25-1	.	.	TRBJ2-7	CASSGGGLYEQYF	TGTGCCAGCAGTGGGGGAGGACTCTACGAGCAGTACTTC
TRBV7-9	few	.	TRBJ2-6	CASRSGGVARPGANVLTF	TGTGCCAGCAGAAGTGGAGGGGTCGCCCGGCCTGGGGCCAACGTCCTGACTTTC
TRBV3-1/TRBV3-2	.	.	TRBJ2-3	CASSQDLLLDTDTQYF	TGTGCCAGCAGCCAAGATCTCCTACTAGACACAGATACGCAGTATTTT
TRBV30	.	.	TRBJ2-1	CAWSKTGVNEQFF	TGTGCCTGGAGTAAGACAGGCGTCAATGAGCAGTTCTTC
TRBV24-1	.	TRBD1	TRBJ2-1	CATGPGQGIGEQFF	TGTGCCACCGGCCCGGGACAGGGCATCGGTGAGCAGTTCTTC
TRBV7-2	.	TRBD1	TRBJ2-5	CASSPGQGSLETQYF	TGTGCCAGCAGCCCCGGACAGGGGAGCTTGGAGACCCAGTACTTC
TRBV7-8	.	.	TRBJ2-7	CASSTKPYEQYF	TGTGCCAGCAGTACCAAGCCCTACGAGCAGTACTTC